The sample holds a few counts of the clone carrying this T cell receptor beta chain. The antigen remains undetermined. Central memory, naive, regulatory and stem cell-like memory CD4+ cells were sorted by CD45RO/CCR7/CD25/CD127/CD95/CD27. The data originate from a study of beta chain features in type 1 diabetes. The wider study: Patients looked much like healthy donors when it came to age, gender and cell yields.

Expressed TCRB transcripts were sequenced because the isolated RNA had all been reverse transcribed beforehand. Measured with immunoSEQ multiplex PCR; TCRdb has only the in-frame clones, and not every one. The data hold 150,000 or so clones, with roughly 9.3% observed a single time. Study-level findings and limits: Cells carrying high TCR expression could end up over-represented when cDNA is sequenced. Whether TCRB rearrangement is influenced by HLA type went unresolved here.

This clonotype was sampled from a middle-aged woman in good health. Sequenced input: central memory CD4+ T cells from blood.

Here the CDR3 DNA reads TGTGCCAGTCGTCGGACAGATTCCTACGAGCAGTACTTC. It codes for CASRRTDSYEQYF. The V and J genes are TRBV19 and TRBJ2-7; TRBD1 is a possible D gene (6 bases). Looked up from germline, CDR1 is LNHDA and CDR2 is SQIVND (reference sequence). Trimming stripped 8 bases from V and 1 base from J, with 12 bases between. The CDR3 is 13 residues long.